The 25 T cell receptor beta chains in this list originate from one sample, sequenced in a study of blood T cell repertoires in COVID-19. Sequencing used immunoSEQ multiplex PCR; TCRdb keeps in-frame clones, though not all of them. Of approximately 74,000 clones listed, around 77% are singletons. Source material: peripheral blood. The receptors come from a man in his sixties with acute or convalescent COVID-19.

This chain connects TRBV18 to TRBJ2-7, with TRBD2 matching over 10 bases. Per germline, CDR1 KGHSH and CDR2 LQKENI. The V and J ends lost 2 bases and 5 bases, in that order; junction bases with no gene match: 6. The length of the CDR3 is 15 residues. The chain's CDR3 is CASSPDSLAGNEQYF. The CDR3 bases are TGTGCCAGCTCACCAGATTCACTAGCGGGGAACGAGCAGTACTTC.

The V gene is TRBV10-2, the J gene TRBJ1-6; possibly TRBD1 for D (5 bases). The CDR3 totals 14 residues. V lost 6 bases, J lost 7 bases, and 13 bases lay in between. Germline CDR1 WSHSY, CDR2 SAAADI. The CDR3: CASRPGQGNSPLHF. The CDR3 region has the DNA TGCGCCAGCAGACCTGGGCAGGGCAATTCACCCCTCCACTTT.

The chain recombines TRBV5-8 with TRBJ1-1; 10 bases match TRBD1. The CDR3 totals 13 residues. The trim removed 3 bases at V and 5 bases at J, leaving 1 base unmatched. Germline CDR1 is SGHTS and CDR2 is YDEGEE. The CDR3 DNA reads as TGTGCCAGCAGCTGGGACAGGGGAACTGAAGCTTTCTTT. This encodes CASSWDRGTEAFF.

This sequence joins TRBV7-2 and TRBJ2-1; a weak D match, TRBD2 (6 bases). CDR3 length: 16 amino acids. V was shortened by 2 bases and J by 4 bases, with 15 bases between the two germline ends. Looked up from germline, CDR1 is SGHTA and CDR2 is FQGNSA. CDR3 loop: CASSLTPSGFYNEQFF. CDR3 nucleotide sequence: TGTGCCAGCAGCTTAACCCCAAGCGGGTTTTACAATGAGCAGTTCTTC.

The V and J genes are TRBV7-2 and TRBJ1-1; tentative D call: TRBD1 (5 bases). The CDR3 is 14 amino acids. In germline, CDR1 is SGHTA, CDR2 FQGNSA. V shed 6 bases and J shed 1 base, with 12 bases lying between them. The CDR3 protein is CASRPSGGNTEAFF. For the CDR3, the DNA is TGTGCCAGCAGGCCGTCCGGGGGGAACACTGAAGCTTTCTTT.

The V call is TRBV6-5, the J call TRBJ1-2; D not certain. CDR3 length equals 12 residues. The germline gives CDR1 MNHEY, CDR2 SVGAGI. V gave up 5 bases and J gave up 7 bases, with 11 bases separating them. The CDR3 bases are TGTGCCAGCAGTAAGGGAGTGATTGGCTACACCTTC. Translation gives CASSKGVIGYTF.

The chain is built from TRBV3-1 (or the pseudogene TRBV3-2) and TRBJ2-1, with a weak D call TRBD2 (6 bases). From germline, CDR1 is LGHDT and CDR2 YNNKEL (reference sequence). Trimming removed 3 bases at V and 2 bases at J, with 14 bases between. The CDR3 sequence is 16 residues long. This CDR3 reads CASSQSAGLPYNEQFF. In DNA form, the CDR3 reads TGTGCCAGCAGCCAGAGTGCGGGACTGCCCTACAATGAGCAGTTCTTC.

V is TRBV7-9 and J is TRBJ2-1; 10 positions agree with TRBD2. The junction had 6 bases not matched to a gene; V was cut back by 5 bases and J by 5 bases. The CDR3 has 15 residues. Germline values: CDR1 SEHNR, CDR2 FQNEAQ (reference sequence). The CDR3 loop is CASSHLAGANNEQFF. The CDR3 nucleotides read TGTGCCAGCAGCCATCTAGCGGGGGCGAACAATGAGCAGTTCTTC.

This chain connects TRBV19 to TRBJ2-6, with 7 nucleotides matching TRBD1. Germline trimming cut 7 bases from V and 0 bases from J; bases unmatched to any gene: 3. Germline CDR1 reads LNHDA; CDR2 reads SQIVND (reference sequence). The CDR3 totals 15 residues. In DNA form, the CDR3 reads TGTGCCAGTAAAGACAGGGCCTCTGGGGCCAACGTCCTGACTTTC. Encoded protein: CASKDRASGANVLTF.

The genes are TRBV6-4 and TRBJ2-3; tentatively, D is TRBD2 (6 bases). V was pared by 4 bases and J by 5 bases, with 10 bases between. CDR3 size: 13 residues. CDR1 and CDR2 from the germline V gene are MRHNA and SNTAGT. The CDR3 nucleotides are TGTGCCAGCAGTGGTAGGGGAGGAGATACGCAGTATTTT. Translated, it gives CASSGRGGDTQYF.

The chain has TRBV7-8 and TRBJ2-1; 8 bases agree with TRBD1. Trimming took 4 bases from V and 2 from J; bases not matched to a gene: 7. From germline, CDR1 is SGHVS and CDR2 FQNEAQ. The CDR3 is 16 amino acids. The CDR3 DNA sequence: TGTGCCAGCAGCTCCAACGACAGGGGCACCTACAATGAGCAGTTCTTC. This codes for CASSSNDRGTYNEQFF.

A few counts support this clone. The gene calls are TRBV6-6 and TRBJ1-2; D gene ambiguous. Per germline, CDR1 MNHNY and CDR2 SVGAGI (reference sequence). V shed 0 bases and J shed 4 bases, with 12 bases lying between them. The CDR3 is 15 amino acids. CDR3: CASSYSTDPGYGYTF. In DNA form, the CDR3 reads TGTGCCAGCAGTTACTCAACAGACCCCGGCTATGGCTACACCTTC.

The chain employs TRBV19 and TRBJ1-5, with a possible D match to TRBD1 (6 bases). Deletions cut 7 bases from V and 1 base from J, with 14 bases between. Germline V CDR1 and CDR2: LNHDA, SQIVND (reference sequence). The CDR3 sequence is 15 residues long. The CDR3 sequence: CASNSGQWSNQPQHF. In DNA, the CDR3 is TGTGCCAGTAACTCCGGACAGTGGAGCAATCAGCCCCAGCATTTT.

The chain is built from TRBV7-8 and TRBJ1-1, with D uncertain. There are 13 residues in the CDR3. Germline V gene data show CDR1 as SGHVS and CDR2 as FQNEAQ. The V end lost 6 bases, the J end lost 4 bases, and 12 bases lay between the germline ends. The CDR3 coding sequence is TGTGCCAGCAGACTAGGCAGACCCACTGAAGCTTTCTTT. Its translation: CASRLGRPTEAFF.

Here the CDR3 reads CASSWGQGRDGNQPQHF. The CDR3 DNA follows: TGTGCCAGTAGCTGGGGACAGGGAAGGGATGGCAATCAGCCCCAGCATTTT. The V and J genes are TRBV19 and TRBJ1-5; the match to TRBD1 covers 9 bases. The V and J ends lost 6 bases and 2 bases, in that order; junction bases with no gene match: 11. The germline gives CDR1 LNHDA, CDR2 SQIVND (reference sequence). CDR3 length: 17 residues.

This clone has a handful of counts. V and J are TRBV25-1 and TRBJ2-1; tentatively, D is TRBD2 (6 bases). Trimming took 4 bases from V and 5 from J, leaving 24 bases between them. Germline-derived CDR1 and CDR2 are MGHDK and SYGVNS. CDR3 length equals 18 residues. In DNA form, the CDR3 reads TGTGCCAGCAGTGTCCTCCCGGGCCGTGCGGGATCCGACAATGAGCAGTTCTTC. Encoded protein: CASSVLPGRAGSDNEQFF.

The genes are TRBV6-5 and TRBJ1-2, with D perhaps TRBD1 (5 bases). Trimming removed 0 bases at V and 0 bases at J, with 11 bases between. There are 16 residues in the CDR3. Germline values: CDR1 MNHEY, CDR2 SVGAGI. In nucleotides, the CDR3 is TGTGCCAGCAGTTACTCATCAGGGCGTACTAACTATGGCTACACCTTC. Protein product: CASSYSSGRTNYGYTF.

The CDR3 sequence: CASSFGLAGGLGEQFF. In DNA, the CDR3 is TGTGCCAGCAGCTTCGGACTAGCGGGGGGCCTCGGAGAGCAGTTCTTC. V and J are TRBV5-6 and TRBJ2-1; 14 bases match TRBD2. With 2 bases clipped from V and 10 bases from J, the junction kept 8 bases outside the gene matches. From germline, CDR1 is SGHDT and CDR2 YYEEEE. The length of the CDR3 is 16 residues.

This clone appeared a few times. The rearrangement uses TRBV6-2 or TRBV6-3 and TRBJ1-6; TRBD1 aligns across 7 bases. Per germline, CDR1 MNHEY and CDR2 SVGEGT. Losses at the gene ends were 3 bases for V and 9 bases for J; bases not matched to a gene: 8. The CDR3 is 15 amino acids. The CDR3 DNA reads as TGTGCCAGCAGTTATTCTAGGACAGGCGGTTCACCCCTCCACTTT. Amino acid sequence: CASSYSRTGGSPLHF.

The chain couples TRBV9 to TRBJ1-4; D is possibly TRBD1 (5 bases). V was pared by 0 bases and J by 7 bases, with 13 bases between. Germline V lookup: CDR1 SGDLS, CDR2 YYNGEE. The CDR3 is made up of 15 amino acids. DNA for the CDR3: TGTGCCAGCAGCGTAGTCCCAGGGCCAGGTGAAAAACTGTTTTTT. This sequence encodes CASSVVPGPGEKLFF.

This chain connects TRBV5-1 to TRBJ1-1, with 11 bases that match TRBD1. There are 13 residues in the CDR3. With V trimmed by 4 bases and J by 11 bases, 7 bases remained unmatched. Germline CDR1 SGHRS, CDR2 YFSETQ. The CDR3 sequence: CASSKGQGEAAFF. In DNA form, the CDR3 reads TGCGCCAGCAGCAAGGGACAGGGGGAGGCGGCTTTCTTT.

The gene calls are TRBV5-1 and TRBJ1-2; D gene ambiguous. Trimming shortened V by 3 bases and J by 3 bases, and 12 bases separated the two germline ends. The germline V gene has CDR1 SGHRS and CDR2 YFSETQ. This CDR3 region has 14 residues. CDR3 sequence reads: CASSSVGGDYGYTF. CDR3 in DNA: TGCGCCAGCAGCTCCGTGGGAGGAGACTATGGCTACACCTTC.

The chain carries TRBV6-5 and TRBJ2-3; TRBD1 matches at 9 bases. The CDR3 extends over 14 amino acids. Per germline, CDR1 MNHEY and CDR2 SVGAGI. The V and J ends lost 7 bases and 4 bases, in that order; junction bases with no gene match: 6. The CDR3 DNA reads TGTGCCAGCATCCGGACAGGGGTTTCAGATACGCAGTATTTT. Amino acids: CASIRTGVSDTQYF.

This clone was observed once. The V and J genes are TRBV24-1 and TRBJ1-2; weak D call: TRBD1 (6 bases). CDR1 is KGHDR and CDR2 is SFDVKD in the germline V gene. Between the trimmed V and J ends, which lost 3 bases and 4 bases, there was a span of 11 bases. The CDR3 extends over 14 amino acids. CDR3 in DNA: TGTGCCACCAGTGATGTTACAGGGACCTATGGCTACACCTTC. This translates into CATSDVTGTYGYTF.

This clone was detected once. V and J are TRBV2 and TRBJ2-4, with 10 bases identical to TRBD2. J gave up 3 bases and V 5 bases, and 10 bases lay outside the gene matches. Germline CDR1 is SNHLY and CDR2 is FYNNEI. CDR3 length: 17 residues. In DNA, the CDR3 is TGTGCCAGCAGTAGCCTAGCGGGGGTTCAGGGCAAAAACATTCAGTACTTC. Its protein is CASSSLAGVQGKNIQYF.